The clone carrying this TCR beta chain has a count of ten or more. The CDR3 has 13 amino acids. Germline CDR1 MDHEN, CDR2 SYDVKM. Trimming pared 3 bases from V and 4 bases from J, leaving 7 bases between. TCRdb re-called the 5' RACE reads with MiXCR, one entry per CDR3 protein. Of about 100,000 distinct CDR3 sequences in the sample, approximately 13% were seen once. This sample was taken from a study of early T cells in non-severe SARS-CoV-2 infection. The chain uses TRBV28 and TRBJ2-1; D unclear. The clonotype originates from an adult who was a healthcare worker with PCR-confirmed SARS-CoV-2 infection or an uninfected control (not recorded which). Sequencing used whole blood. The CDR3 sequence: CASSFPLYNEQFF. The CDR3 DNA reads as TGTGCCAGCAGTTTCCCCCTGTACAATGAGCAGTTCTTC.